Below, 20 T cell receptor beta chains from the same sample are listed, as sequenced in a study of response to subunit inactivated influenza vaccine. Via MiXCR, TCRdb re-called the RT-PCR reads, giving one row per CDR3 protein. This table has hundreds of thousands of distinct CDR3 sequences, under 20% appearing once. The sequencing used PBMCs from blood, collected roughly 5 days after vaccination. The receptor set was obtained from a man aged 45 to 65 who received an inactivated influenza vaccine.

This clonotype was picked up a small number of times. The chain links TRBV28 to TRBJ2-3, with 10 nucleotides matching TRBD2. Germline V gene sequence: CDR1 MDHEN, CDR2 SYDVKM. This CDR3 has 17 amino acids. The J segment lost 0 bases and the V segment lost 6 bases, leaving 9 bases of the junction unmatched. The CDR3, as DNA: TGTGCCAGCAGGTCTCCGGGACTAGCGAGTAGCACAGATACGCAGTATTTT. This codes for CASRSPGLASSTDTQYF.

This clonotype was counted many times. The rearrangement links TRBV9 to TRBJ2-1; 12 bases map to TRBD2. CDR1 SGDLS and CDR2 YYNGEE come from the germline V gene. This CDR3 region has 16 residues. With 4 bases clipped from V and 8 bases from J, the junction kept 10 bases outside the gene matches. This chain's CDR3 is CASSNALAGGQDEQFF. Here the CDR3 DNA reads TGTGCCAGCAGCAACGCACTAGCGGGAGGTCAGGATGAGCAGTTCTTC.

In its sample, this clonotype was seen a few times. This chain uses TRBV7-2 with TRBJ2-3; maybe TRBD1 (9 bases). The germline CDR1 and CDR2 sequences are SGHTA and FQGNSA. Trimming removed 1 base from V and 3 bases from J, with 14 bases in between. The CDR3 spans 16 residues. The CDR3 here is CASSLVAGQGTDTQYF. CDR3 sequence (DNA): TGTGCCAGCAGCTTAGTAGCGGGACAGGGAACAGATACGCAGTATTTT.

The chain links TRBV6-5 to TRBJ1-2, with D hard to call. The CDR3 spans 15 residues. The V end was cut by 0 bases, the J end by 2 bases, with 10 bases between. Germline loops: CDR1 MNHEY, CDR2 SVGAGI. In DNA form, the CDR3 reads TGTGCCAGCAGTTACTCGAACGGGATGAACTATGGCTACACCTTC. As protein: CASSYSNGMNYGYTF.

This clonotype was seen only a few times. CDR3 loop: CSALGAALKGGTRFF. CDR3 sequence (DNA): TGCAGTGCCTTGGGAGCGGCTCTAAAAGGAGGGACTCGGTTCTTC. The chain combines TRBV20-1 with TRBJ2-1, with a possible D match to TRBD2 (6 bases). The germline gives CDR1 DFQATT, CDR2 SNEGSKA (reference sequence). Trimming took 6 bases from V and 15 from J, leaving 30 bases between them. This CDR3 is 15 amino acids long.

CDR3 protein: CASSQDQDTYEQYF. CDR3 coding DNA: TGCGCCAGCAGCCAAGATCAGGATACCTACGAGCAGTACTTC. The chain links TRBV4-1 to TRBJ2-7; D is unclear. V lost 0 bases, J lost 2 bases, and 8 bases lay in between. This CDR3 contains 14 residues. Looked up from germline, CDR1 is MGHRA and CDR2 is YSYEKL.

The chain is built from TRBV24-1 and TRBJ2-5, with 7 bases matching TRBD1. Per germline, CDR1 KGHDR and CDR2 SFDVKD. Unmatched junction bases numbered 7, after V lost 1 base and J lost 0 bases. CDR3 length equals 17 residues. This CDR3 is CATSDFGTATYQETQYF. CDR3 bases: TGTGCCACCAGTGATTTTGGGACAGCTACGTACCAAGAGACCCAGTACTTC.

This clonotype was detected many times. The chain recombines TRBV20-1 with TRBJ2-3; D not certain. CDR3 length: 13 residues. The V end lost 2 bases, the J end lost 1 base, and 7 bases lay between the germline ends. Germline CDR1 is DFQATT and CDR2 is SNEGSKA (reference sequence). CDR3: CSARFFGTDTQYF. In DNA form, the CDR3 reads TGCAGTGCTAGATTTTTCGGCACAGATACGCAGTATTTT.

CDR3 coding DNA: TGCGCCAGCAGCAATACCGATGAGCAGTTCTTC. This encodes CASSNTDEQFF. This rearrangement joins TRBV5-1 to TRBJ2-1; D is unclear. The CDR3 has 11 residues. Germline CDR1 and CDR2: SGHRS and YFSETQ. V dropped 4 bases and J dropped 8 bases, with 7 bases sitting between them.

This rearrangement joins TRBV20-1 to TRBJ2-5, with 10 nucleotides matching TRBD2. Germline V lookup: CDR1 DFQATT, CDR2 SNEGSKA (reference sequence). V lost 6 bases, J lost 5 bases, and 12 bases stayed unmatched. The CDR3 totals 15 residues. CDR3 amino acids: CSATGTSVSGETQYF. CDR3 bases: TGCAGTGCCACCGGGACTAGCGTATCCGGTGAGACCCAGTACTTC.

The CDR3 reads CATSRGLAGEETQYF. The CDR3 nucleotides read TGTGCCACCAGCAGGGGACTAGCGGGAGAAGAGACCCAGTACTTC. The chain has TRBV15 and TRBJ2-5; 14 nucleotides agree with TRBD2. CDR1 LNHNV and CDR2 YYDKDF come from the germline V gene (reference sequence). The CDR3 has 15 amino acids. The V and J ends lost 3 bases and 3 bases, in that order; junction bases with no gene match: 0.

V is TRBV6-2 or TRBV6-3 and J is TRBJ1-1, with 8 bases identical to TRBD1. Trimming at V came to 4 bases and at J to 11 bases, leaving 6 bases not matched to a gene. The V gene's germline CDR1 is MNHEY and CDR2 SVGEGT. There are 12 residues in the CDR3. The CDR3 loop reads CASSFGRGPAFF. As DNA, the CDR3 is TGTGCCAGCAGTTTCGGCAGGGGGCCGGCTTTCTTT.

This chain uses TRBV11-2 with TRBJ1-2; maybe TRBD1 (5 bases). V was trimmed by 1 base and J by 4 bases, leaving 10 bases between them. CDR1 SGHAT and CDR2 FQNNGV come from the germline V gene. CDR3 size: 14 residues. As DNA, the CDR3 is TGTGCCAGCAGCTTAGGCGGGAGGGGCTATGGCTACACCTTC. This sequence encodes CASSLGGRGYGYTF.

This rearrangement joins TRBV6-1 to TRBJ1-4; D perhaps matches TRBD1 (5 bases). Germline loops: CDR1 MNHNS, CDR2 SASEGT. Trimming took 10 bases from V and 6 from J, leaving 15 bases between them. The CDR3 loop spans 13 amino acids. As DNA, the CDR3 is TGTGCCACGCGACGGACACAGGATGAAAAACTGTTTTTT. Residues: CATRRTQDEKLFF.

This clonotype has just a few counts. The rearrangement uses TRBV6-2 or TRBV6-3 and TRBJ2-7, with 10 bases aligning to TRBD1. The length of the CDR3 is 16 residues. Germline-derived CDR1 and CDR2 are MNHEY and SVGEGT. V lost 2 bases and J lost 3; bases outside the gene matches: 7. The CDR3 is CASSYAGTGVIYEQYF. CDR3 in DNA: TGTGCCAGCAGTTACGCCGGGACAGGGGTGATCTACGAGCAGTACTTC.

The chain links TRBV4-3 to TRBJ2-3; TRBD2 matches 11 bases. Germline CDR1 reads LGHNA; CDR2 reads YSLEER. This CDR3 contains 18 residues. V gave up 1 base and J gave up 0 bases; unmatched junction bases: 6. The CDR3 DNA sequence: TGCGCCAGCAGCCAAGTTTGGGGACTAGCGGCTAGCACAGATACGCAGTATTTT. It translates to CASSQVWGLAASTDTQYF.

This chain joins TRBV29-1 and TRBJ2-3, with D uncertain. Germline CDR1 is SQVTM and CDR2 is ANQGSEA. This CDR3 is built from 14 residues. The V gene lost 7 bases and the J gene lost 0 bases, with 14 bases spanning the gap. CDR3 coding DNA: TGCAGCGCTACCGACAACATTAGCACAGATACGCAGTATTTT. This sequence encodes CSATDNISTDTQYF.

This clonotype has a handful of counts. The gene calls are TRBV6-1 and TRBJ1-5, with TRBD1 matching 8 bases. Unmatched junction bases numbered 12, after V lost 4 bases and J lost 4 bases. Germline V CDR1 and CDR2: MNHNS, SASEGT. CDR3 length: 17 residues. This chain's CDR3 is CASSAPRAGGYNQPQHF. CDR3 nucleotide sequence: TGTGCCAGCAGTGCCCCAAGGGCAGGGGGCTATAATCAGCCCCAGCATTTT.

The chain links TRBV14 to TRBJ2-7; D remains unclear. The CDR3 spans 18 residues. Germline-derived CDR1 and CDR2 are SGHDN and FVKESK. Trimming stripped 4 bases from V and 0 bases from J, with 22 bases between. CDR3 residues: CASSRAPTGRSSSYEQYF. CDR3 DNA: TGTGCCAGCAGCCGAGCCCCGACGGGCCGCTCCAGCTCCTACGAGCAGTACTTC. Filled out from reference TRBV14 and TRBJ2-7, the complete variable domain reads EAGVTQFPSHSVIEKGQTVTLRCDPISGHDNLYWYRRVMGKEIKFLLHFVKESKQDESGMPNNRFLAERTGGTYSTLKVQPAELEDSGVYFCASSRAPTGRSSSYEQYFGPGTRLTVT.

This rearrangement joins TRBV20-1 to TRBJ2-3, with TRBD1 identical over 8 bases. The CDR3 length is 16 residues. V dropped 4 bases and J dropped 1; count of bases not matched to a gene: 10. In germline, CDR1 is DFQATT, CDR2 SNEGSKA (reference sequence). The DNA of the CDR3 is TGCAGTGCTAAGCCCTTTCGGGGACAGGGCACAGATACGCAGTATTTT. Its protein product is CSAKPFRGQGTDTQYF.